This TCR beta chain was captured in a study of human T cells and chemical hapten exposure (dated by TCRdb to the early 2020s). Study-wide context: For sensitization, 2% DPC in acetone was applied to a roughly 2 cm by roughly 2 cm area of upper inner arm skin. The mostly female patient cohort included alopecia areata with under or over 50% scalp involvement, alopecia totalis and alopecia universalis. Around 30 alopecia patients provided blood for TCR sequencing at one to four time points (pre-sensitization, 2, 6 and 24 weeks). The study tracked peripheral blood TCR repertoire changes in vivo during primary and secondary sensitization to the hapten diphenylcyclopropenone (DPC) in alopecia patients. The libraries were sequenced as a pool, and the TCR yield per sample differed mostly because of small variations in library volumes within the pool. Patch testing on the upper back used Finn chambers containing 0.01% DPC, with scoring done after 6 days according to International Contact Dermatitis Research Group standards. Blood was sampled from patients pre-sensitization (week 0) and at 2, 6 and about 24 weeks after DPC sensitization. Throughout the approximately 22-week study period, patients were also given weekly therapeutic DPC doses on the scalp. What the study reported, not specific to this receptor: Alopecia, a presumed autoimmune disease, was present in all patients, so the immune response of the patients might differ from that of healthy individuals. Repeated subsampling changed both the strength of the expansion versus patch-test correlation and the threshold at which that correlation became significant. The number of TCRs above 1 in 1000 frequency did not change with DPC sensitization; there was no evidence of global repertoire structure alterations. Compared with pre-sensitization or healthy control sets, expanded TCRs formed significantly more large CDR3 similarity clusters, which is consistent with antigen-driven responses. A positive correlation was found between the number of PT1 expanded TCRs and patch test score, with significance reached at thresholds 8, 16 and 32 but not 4.

The table lists this clonotype with a few counts. The antigen it recognizes is unknown. Per-nucleotide qualities are absent, and no much larger clonotype sits a single base away. The library was built by means of RACE. For sequencing, a NextSeq 500 was employed. During library preparation, unique molecular identifiers were attached to individual cDNA molecules so that TCRs could be counted in a quantitative, reproducible way. From each blood RNA sample, both TCR alpha and TCR beta chains were sequenced. The study's processing was this. The median number of TCRs per sample was approximately 93,000, ranging from about 20,000 to 750,000. V, J and CDR3 annotation of the TCR reads was carried out using the Decombinator software suite. For the PS versus PT1 abundance plots, all samples were subsampled to the same number of TCRs (28,000). Expanded TCRs were defined as absent before sensitization and observed at least eight times at the 2-week time point. TCRdb applied fastp at Q25 and MiXCR to the public reads, then kept only in-frame beta chains. Rows matching on CDR3 protein sequence are summarized as one entry with the most common DNA and genes. The V and J calls here are based on TCRdb, not the publication. Here the sample has about 360,000 distinct CDR3 sequences; 5.5% to 8% occur a single time. 8.4% of the sample belongs to the ten largest clones.

Including the terminal cysteine and phenylalanine, the CDR3 comprises 14 residues. The sequence is cut down to CDR3 DNA, 42 bases in frame from base 1. V loses 6 bases at its end and J loses 6 bases; junction bases beyond the gene matches: 9. The germline V gene (reference sequence) yields LNHDA for CDR1 and SQIVND for CDR2. Reading the label with the study, this specimen's time point is: patch test 1, 2 weeks after DPC sensitization. The intended sense of this specimen's treatment or condition label: therapeutic diphenylcyclopropenone sensitization with weekly scalp DPC. At every patch-test visit, the blood draw took place before the patch test was put on. Eligible patients were aged 18 to 70, diagnosed with alopecia, deemed suitable for DPC therapy, and excluded if pregnant. Total RNA was extracted from unfractionated whole blood that had been collected in Tempus Blood RNA tubes.

This sequence originates from a woman between 18 and 29 years old with alopecia areata. Some clones in this sample may be carry-over from other donors' samples. Material: whole blood, obtained in connection with sensitization to the hapten diphenylcyclopropenone (DPC). The receptor chain draws on TRBV19 and TRBJ2-3; the central 7 bases match TRBD2. This receptor carries the CDR3 CASSRLASADTQYF. Here is the DNA: TGTGCCAGTAGCAGACTAGCTTCGGCGGATACGCAGTATTTT.